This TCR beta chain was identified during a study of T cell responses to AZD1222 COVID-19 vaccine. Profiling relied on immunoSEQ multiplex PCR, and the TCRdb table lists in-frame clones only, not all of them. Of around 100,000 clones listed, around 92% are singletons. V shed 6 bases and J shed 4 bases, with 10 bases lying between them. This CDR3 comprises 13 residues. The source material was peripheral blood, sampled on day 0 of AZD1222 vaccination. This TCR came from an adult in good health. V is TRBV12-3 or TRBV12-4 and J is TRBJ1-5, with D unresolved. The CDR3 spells CASRSAGNQPQHF. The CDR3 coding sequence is TGTGCCAGCAGGTCAGCTGGGAATCAGCCCCAGCATTTT.